Shown below are 9 T cell receptor beta chains from a single sample sequenced in a study of cytomegalovirus exposure and HLA in healthy donors. The method was immunoSEQ multiplex PCR; TCRdb's version includes in-frame clones alone and lacks a portion of them. The sample contains approximately 230,000 clones, roughly nine tenths of which appear only once. The material sequenced was PBMCs. These receptors were obtained from a man aged 18-30 years in good health and CMV-seropositive.

This sequence joins TRBV5-6 and TRBJ2-1, with 13 positions matching TRBD2. Germline V CDR1 and CDR2: SGHDT, YYEEEE. V lost 2 bases, J lost 9 bases, and 5 bases stayed unmatched. This CDR3 region has 15 residues. CDR3: CASSLGTSGIGEQFF. The CDR3 DNA is TGTGCCAGCAGCTTAGGGACTAGCGGGATCGGTGAGCAGTTCTTC.

This rearrangement joins TRBV28 to TRBJ1-5, with 11 bases fitting TRBD1. This CDR3 contains 15 residues. CDR1 and CDR2 from the germline V gene are MDHEN and SYDVKM. V lost 4 bases, J lost 7 bases, and 6 bases stayed unmatched. The CDR3 protein is CASSSPGQGGQPQHF. CDR3 DNA: TGTGCCAGCAGTTCGCCGGGACAGGGGGGCCAGCCCCAGCATTTT.

The V call is TRBV6-1, the J call TRBJ2-1; D gene ambiguous. Germline V gene sequence: CDR1 MNHNS, CDR2 SASEGT. Deletions cut 0 bases from V and 0 bases from J, with 9 bases between. CDR3 length: 16 amino acids. The CDR3 coding sequence is TGTGCCAGCAGTGAAGCACGGGTCGGCTCCTACAATGAGCAGTTCTTC. Protein sequence: CASSEARVGSYNEQFF.

The CDR3 loop is CASSNRDGGTEAFF. CDR3 nucleotides: TGTGCCAGCAGTAACAGGGATGGGGGCACTGAAGCTTTCTTT. The chain recombines TRBV6-5 with TRBJ1-1, with TRBD1 as a possible D gene (6 bases). In germline, CDR1 is MNHEY, CDR2 SVGAGI. V was shortened by 5 bases and J by 4 bases, with 14 bases between the two germline ends. The CDR3 covers 14 residues.

The chain joins TRBV5-6 to TRBJ2-7; weak D call: TRBD1 (5 bases). Trimming left V 4 bases short and J 1 base short, with 12 bases between. Germline lookup yields CDR1 SGHDT and CDR2 YYEEEE. CDR3 length: 14 amino acids. CDR3 sequence: CASSLSDKSYEQYF. DNA for the CDR3: TGTGCCAGCAGCCTCTCGGACAAGTCCTACGAGCAGTACTTC.

This chain links TRBV27 with TRBJ1-2; TRBD1 aligns across 9 bases. The CDR3 covers 14 residues. The junction had 1 base not matched to a gene; V was cut back by 3 bases and J by 2 bases. The germline CDR1 and CDR2 sequences are MNHEY and SMNVEV (reference sequence). The CDR3, as DNA: TGTGCCAGCAGTTTCGGGACAGGGAACTATGGCTACACCTTC. Amino acid sequence: CASSFGTGNYGYTF.

J is TRBJ2-7 and V is TRBV28, with D possibly being TRBD1 (6 bases). Germline V gene lookup returns CDR1 MDHEN and CDR2 SYDVKM. V was clipped by 6 bases and J by 4 bases, with 10 bases between them. This CDR3 comprises 12 residues. The CDR3 sequence: CASRLTGYEQYF. CDR3 DNA sequence: TGTGCCAGCAGACTCACAGGGTACGAGCAGTACTTC.

V is TRBV25-1 and J is TRBJ2-5, with D unresolved. Per germline, CDR1 MGHDK and CDR2 SYGVNS. The V gene lost 2 bases and the J gene lost 5 bases, with 12 bases spanning the gap. The CDR3 totals 14 residues. As DNA, the CDR3 is TGTGCCAGCAGTGAAAGTCTGGGGATGGAGACCCAGTACTTC. This translates into CASSESLGMETQYF.

The chain employs TRBV2 and TRBJ2-2; 7 bases are a match to TRBD2. The V and J ends lost 5 bases and 7 bases, in that order; junction bases with no gene match: 7. CDR1 and CDR2 from the germline V gene are SNHLY and FYNNEI. The CDR3 has 14 amino acids. DNA for the CDR3: TGTGCCAGCAGTTTGGGGGAGGGGATCGGGGAGCTGTTTTTT. Translating gives CASSLGEGIGELFF.